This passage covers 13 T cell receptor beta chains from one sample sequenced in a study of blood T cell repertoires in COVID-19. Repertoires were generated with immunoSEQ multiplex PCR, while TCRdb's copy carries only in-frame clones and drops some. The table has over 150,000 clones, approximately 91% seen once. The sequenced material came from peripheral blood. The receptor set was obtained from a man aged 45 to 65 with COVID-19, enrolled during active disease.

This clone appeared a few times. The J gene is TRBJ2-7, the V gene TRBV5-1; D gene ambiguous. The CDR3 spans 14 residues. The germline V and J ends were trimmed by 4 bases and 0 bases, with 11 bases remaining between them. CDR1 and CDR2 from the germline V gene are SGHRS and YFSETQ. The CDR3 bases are TGCGCCAGCAGCCCCGGTGGCGGCTCCTACGAGCAGTACTTC. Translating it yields CASSPGGGSYEQYF.

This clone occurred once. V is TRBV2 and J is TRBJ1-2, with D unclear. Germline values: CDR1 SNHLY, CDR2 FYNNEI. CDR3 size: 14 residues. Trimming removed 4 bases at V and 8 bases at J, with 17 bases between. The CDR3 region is CASSAKFSAVGYTF. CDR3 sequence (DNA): TGTGCCAGCAGTGCTAAGTTTAGTGCGGTCGGCTACACCTTC. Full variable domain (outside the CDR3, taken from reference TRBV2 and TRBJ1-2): EPEVTQTPSHQVTQMGQEVILRCVPISNHLYFYWYRQILGQKVEFLVSFYNNEISEKSEIFDDQFSVERPDGSNFTLKIRSTKLEDSAMYFCASSAKFSAVGYTFGSGTRLTVV.

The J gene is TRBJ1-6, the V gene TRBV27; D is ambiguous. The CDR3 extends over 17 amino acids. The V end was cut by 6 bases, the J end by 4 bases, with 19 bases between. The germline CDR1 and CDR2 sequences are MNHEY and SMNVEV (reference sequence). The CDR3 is CASRSRWASAYNSPLHF. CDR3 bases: TGTGCCAGCAGAAGTAGATGGGCGTCAGCTTATAATTCACCCCTCCACTTT.

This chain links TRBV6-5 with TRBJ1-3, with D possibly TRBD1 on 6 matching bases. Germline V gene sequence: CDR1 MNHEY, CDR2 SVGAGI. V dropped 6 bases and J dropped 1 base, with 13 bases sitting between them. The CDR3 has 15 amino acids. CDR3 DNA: TGTGCCAGCAGATTAACTACAGGGTCTGGAAACACCATATATTTT. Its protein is CASRLTTGSGNTIYF.

CDR3: CASSLGDLYNEQFF. CDR3 sequence (DNA): TGCGCCAGCAGCTTGGGGGACTTATACAATGAGCAGTTCTTC. V usage is TRBV5-1 and J usage is TRBJ2-1, with D possibly matching TRBD2 (6 bases). This CDR3 comprises 14 residues. Germline CDR1 reads SGHRS; CDR2 reads YFSETQ. With 0 bases removed from V and 4 bases from J, the gap between germline ends came to 8 bases. Full variable domain (missing parts from reference TRBV5-1 and TRBJ2-1): KAGVTQTPRYLIKTRGQQVTLSCSPISGHRSVSWYQQTPGQGLQFLFEYFSETQRNKGNFPGRFSGRQFSNSRSEMNVSTLELGDSALYLCASSLGDLYNEQFFGPGTRLTVL.

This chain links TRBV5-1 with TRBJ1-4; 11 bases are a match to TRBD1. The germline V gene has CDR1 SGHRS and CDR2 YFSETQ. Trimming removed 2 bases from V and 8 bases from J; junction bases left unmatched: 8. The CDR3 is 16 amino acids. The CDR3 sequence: CASSLHPDRGLEKLFF. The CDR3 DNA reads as TGCGCCAGCAGCTTACACCCGGACAGGGGGCTAGAAAAACTGTTTTTT.

The CDR3 here is CASSLGLYNEQFF. The CDR3 coding sequence is TGTGCCAGCAGCTTAGGACTTTACAATGAGCAGTTCTTC. This chain connects TRBV7-9 to TRBJ2-1; unclear D gene. V was pared by 1 base and J by 4 bases, with 5 bases between. The CDR3 length is 13 residues. CDR1 is SEHNR and CDR2 is FQNEAQ in the germline V gene (reference sequence). The full variable domain, rest sourced from reference TRBV7-9 and TRBJ2-1, is DTGVSQNPRHKITKRGQNVTFRCDPISEHNRLYWYRQTLGQGPEFLTYFQNEAQLEKSRLLSDRFSAERPKGSFSTLEIQRTEQGDSAMYLCASSLGLYNEQFFGPGTRLTVL.

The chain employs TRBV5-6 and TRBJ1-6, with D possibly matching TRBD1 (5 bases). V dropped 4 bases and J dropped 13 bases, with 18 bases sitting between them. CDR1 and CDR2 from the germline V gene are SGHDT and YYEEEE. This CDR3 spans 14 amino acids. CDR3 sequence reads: CASSKGHPGGPLHF. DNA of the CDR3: TGTGCCAGCAGCAAAGGACACCCCGGGGGTCCCCTCCACTTT.

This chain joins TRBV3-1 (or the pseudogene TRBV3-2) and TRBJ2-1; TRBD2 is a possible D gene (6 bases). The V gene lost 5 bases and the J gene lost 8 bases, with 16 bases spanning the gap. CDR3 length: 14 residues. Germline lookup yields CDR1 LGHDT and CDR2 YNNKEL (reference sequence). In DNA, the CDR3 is TGTGCCAGCAGCTATCTAACCGGGACTCATGAGCAGTTCTTC. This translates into CASSYLTGTHEQFF.

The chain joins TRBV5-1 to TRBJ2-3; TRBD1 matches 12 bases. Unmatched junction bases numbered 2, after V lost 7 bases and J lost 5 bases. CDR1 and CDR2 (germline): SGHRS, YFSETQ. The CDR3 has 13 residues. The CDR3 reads CASGTGGVDTQYF. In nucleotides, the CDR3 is TGCGCCAGCGGGACAGGGGGCGTAGATACGCAGTATTTT.

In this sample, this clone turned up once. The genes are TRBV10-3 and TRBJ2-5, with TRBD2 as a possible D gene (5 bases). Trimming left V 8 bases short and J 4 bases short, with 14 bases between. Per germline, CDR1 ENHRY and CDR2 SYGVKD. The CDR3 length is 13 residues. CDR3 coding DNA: TGTGCCATCGCACCTCGCGAGGGAGAGACCCAGTACTTC. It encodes CAIAPREGETQYF.

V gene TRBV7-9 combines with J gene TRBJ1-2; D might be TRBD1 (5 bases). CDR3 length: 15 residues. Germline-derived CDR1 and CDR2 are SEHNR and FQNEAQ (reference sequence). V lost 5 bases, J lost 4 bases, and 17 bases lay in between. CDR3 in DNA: TGTGCCAGCAGCCCGGGGGGAACATTGGCCTATGGCTACACCTTC. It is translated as CASSPGGTLAYGYTF.

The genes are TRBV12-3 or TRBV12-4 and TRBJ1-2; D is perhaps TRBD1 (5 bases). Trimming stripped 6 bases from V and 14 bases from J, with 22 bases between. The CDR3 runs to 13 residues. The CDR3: CASSPRFRYGGTF. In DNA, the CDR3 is TGTGCCAGCAGCCCCCGCTTCCGATACGGGGGGACCTTC.